This T cell receptor (beta chain) emerged from a study of radiation and T cells in renal cell carcinoma. The study's findings and limits: Tumor samples were small regions of approximately 0.92 g. Dominant CDR3 motifs occupied more repertoire in irradiated than control tumors.

Per the germline V gene, CDR1 is SGHRS and CDR2 is YFSETQ. The CDR3 covers 15 residues. Unmatched junction bases numbered 5, after V lost 3 bases and J lost 3 bases. Documented treatment: treatment-naive control, cytoreductive nephrectomy. The tumor was a clear cell renal cell carcinoma. Sequenced control tumors were from about a dozen males and a few females, median age approximately 60. This clone is termed medium-sized (0.01 to 0.1%). Its antigen remains unidentified. Clones were sequenced by immunoSEQ multiplex PCR, and TCRdb holds only the in-frame ones, with some missing. This table holds 14,000 or so clones, roughly 60% found once.

The clonotype originates from a man over 45 with renal cell carcinoma. Sample: tumor tissue, taken from a patient whose treatment was nephrectomy without radiotherapy. The genes are TRBV5-1 and TRBJ2-1; 8 bases are shared with TRBD2. CDR3 DNA: TGCGCCAGCAGCTCCAGCGGGAGCGACTACAATGAGCAGTTCTTC. Its translation: CASSSSGSDYNEQFF.